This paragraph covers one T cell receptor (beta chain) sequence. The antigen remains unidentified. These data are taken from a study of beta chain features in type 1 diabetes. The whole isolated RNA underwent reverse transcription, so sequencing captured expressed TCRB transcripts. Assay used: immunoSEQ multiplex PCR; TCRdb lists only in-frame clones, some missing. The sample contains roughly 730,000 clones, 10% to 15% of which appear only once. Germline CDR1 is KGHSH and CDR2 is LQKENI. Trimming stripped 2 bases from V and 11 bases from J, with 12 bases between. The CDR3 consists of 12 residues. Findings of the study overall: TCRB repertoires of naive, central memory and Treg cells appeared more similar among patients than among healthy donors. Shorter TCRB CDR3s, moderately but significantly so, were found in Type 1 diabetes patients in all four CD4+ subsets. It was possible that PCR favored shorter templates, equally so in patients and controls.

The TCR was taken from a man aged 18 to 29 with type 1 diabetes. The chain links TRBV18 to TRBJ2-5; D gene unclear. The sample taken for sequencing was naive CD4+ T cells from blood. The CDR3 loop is CASSPISARQYF. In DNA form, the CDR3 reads TGTGCCAGCTCACCAATCAGCGCTCGGCAGTACTTC.